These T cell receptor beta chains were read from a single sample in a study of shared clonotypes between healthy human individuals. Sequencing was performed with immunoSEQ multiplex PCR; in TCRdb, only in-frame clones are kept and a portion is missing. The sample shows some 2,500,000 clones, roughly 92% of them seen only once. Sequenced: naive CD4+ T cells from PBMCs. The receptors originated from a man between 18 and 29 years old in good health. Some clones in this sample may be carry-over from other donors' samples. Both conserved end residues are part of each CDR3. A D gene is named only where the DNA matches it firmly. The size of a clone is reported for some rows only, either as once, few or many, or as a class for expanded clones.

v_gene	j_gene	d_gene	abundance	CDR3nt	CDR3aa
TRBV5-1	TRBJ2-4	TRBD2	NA	TGCGCCAGCAGCCCCGGGACTACCGGTAGCATTCAGTACTTC	CASSPGTTGSIQYF
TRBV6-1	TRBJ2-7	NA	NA	TGTGCCAGCAGTGAAGGGACTGCGACGGGCTACGAGCAGTACTTC	CASSEGTATGYEQYF
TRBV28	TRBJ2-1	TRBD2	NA	TGTGCCACCTCCGGGCCCACGGGAGGTGAGCAGTTCTTC	CATSGPTGGEQFF
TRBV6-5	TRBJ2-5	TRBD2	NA	TGTGCCGTAAAAGGGGAGGGGAGGGAGACCCAGTACTTC	CAVKGEGRETQYF
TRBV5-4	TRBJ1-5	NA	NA	TGTGCCAGCAGCCGTGGGGGCGCGAATCAGCCCCAGCATTTT	CASSRGGANQPQHF
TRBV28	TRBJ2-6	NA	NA	TGTGCCAGCAGTCGATTTGGGCAGGGAGGATCTGGGGCCAACGTCCTGACTTTC	CASSRFGQGGSGANVLTF
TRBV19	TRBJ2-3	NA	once	TGTGCCAGTAGTATTGCAGATACGCAGTATTTT	CASSIADTQYF
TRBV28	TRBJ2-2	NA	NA	TGTGCCAGCAGTCCCTTCGGGACTTCGAACACCGGGGAGCTGTTTTTT	CASSPFGTSNTGELFF
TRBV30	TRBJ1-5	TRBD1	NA	TGTGCCTGGAGTGGGGACAGGTCGGATCAGCCCCAGCATTTT	CAWSGDRSDQPQHF
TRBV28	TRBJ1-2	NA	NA	TGTGCCAGCAGTTTCCAGCCAGGAGATGCCTCTAACTATGGCTACACCTTC	CASSFQPGDASNYGYTF
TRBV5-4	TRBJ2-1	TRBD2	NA	TGTGCCAGCAGCTTCGGCGGGAGTTCCTACAATGAGCAGTTCTTC	CASSFGGSSYNEQFF
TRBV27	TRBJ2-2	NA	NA	TGTGCCAGCCCCCGGGGGAGGTCATCCGGGGAGCTGTTTTTT	CASPRGRSSGELFF
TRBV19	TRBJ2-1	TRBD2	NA	TGTGCCAGTAGTACACTAGCGGGCGGGTACAATGAGCAGTTCTTC	CASSTLAGGYNEQFF
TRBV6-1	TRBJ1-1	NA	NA	TGTGCCAGTAGCAATCAGGGAGATAACACTGAAGCTTTCTTT	CASSNQGDNTEAFF
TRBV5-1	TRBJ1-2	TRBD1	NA	TGCGCCAGCAGCTCTTCCGGGACAGGGGGATATGGCTACACCTTC	CASSSSGTGGYGYTF
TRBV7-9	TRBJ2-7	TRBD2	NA	TGTGCCAGCAGGGAGGGACTAGCGGGACCATGCGAGCAGTACTTC	CASREGLAGPCEQYF
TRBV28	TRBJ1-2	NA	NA	TGTGCCAGCAGCTCCAACCCAGGGGTCGGGGGCTACACCTTC	CASSSNPGVGGYTF
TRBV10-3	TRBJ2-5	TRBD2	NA	TGTGCCATCAGTGATTGGACTAGCAGTAAAGAGACCCAGTACTTC	CAISDWTSSKETQYF
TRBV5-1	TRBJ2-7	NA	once	TGCGCCAGCAGCTCGGGACAAATGGGCGAGCAGTACTTC	CASSSGQMGEQYF
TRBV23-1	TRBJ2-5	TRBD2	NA	TGCGCCAGCAGTCCGTCGCGGGGGACTAGCGGGGTGGGTCAAGAGACCCAGTACTTC	CASSPSRGTSGVGQETQYF
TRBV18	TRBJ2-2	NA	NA	TGTGCCAGCTCACCAAGTGGCACCGGGGAGCTGTTTTTT	CASSPSGTGELFF
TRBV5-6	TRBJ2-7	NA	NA	TGTGCCAGCAGCTCCCGGGGTAACGGGGAGCAGTACTTC	CASSSRGNGEQYF
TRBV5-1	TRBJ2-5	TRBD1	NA	TGCGCCAGCAGCCGAAATCCCGGACAGGTCCAAGAGACCCAGTACTTC	CASSRNPGQVQETQYF
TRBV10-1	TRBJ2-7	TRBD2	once	TGCGCCAGCAGTCGAGCGGGGGGATCCTACGAGCAGTACTTC	CASSRAGGSYEQYF
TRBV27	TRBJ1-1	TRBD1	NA	TGTGCCAGCCCCCGACAGGGAAGGGTGAACACTGAAGCTTTCTTT	CASPRQGRVNTEAFF
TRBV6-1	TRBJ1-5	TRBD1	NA	TGTGCCAGCACCATTACACAGGGGAGCAATCAGCCCCAGCATTTT	CASTITQGSNQPQHF
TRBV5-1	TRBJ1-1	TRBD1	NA	TGCGCCAGCAGCCCCACCGAGGGGGCGCAGATAAGGACTGAAGCTTTCTTT	CASSPTEGAQIRTEAFF
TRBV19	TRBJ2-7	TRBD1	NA	TGTGCCAGTAGTATAGGCGACAGGGGGTGGGACGCCGAGCAGTACTTC	CASSIGDRGWDAEQYF
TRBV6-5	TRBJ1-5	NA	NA	TGTGCCAGCAGTTACTCGGCAGGGCGCCAGCCCCAGCATTTT	CASSYSAGRQPQHF
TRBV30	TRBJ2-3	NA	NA	TGTGCCTGGAGTGAATGGACAGATACGCAGTATTTT	CAWSEWTDTQYF
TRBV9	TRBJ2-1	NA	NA	TGTGCCAGCAGCGGGCATGTATTAGTTGGAGGTGAGCAGTTCTTC	CASSGHVLVGGEQFF
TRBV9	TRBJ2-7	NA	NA	TGTGCCAGCAGCGTAGCTCCTATGCCCCAGGGAGACGAGCAGTACTTC	CASSVAPMPQGDEQYF
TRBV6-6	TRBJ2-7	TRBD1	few	TGTGCCAGCATCGCGGACAGGGTGGACTCCTACGAGCAGTACTTC	CASIADRVDSYEQYF
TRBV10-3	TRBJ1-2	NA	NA	TGTGCCATCACGGAGGCGGGGTACTATGGCTACACCTTC	CAITEAGYYGYTF
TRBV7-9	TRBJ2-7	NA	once	TGTGCCAGCAGCTTTGGAATTACCTACGAGCAGTACTTC	CASSFGITYEQYF
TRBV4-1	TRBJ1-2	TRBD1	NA	TGCGCCAGCAGCCAACCTCGGACAGGGGATCCCTATGGCTACACCTTC	CASSQPRTGDPYGYTF
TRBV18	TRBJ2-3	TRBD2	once	TGTGCCAGCTCATCCCTAGCGGGGGTCCCTACAGATACGCAGTATTTT	CASSSLAGVPTDTQYF
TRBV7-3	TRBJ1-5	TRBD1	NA	TGTGCCAGCAGCTTGACAGGGATGGGCAATCAGCCCCAGCATTTT	CASSLTGMGNQPQHF
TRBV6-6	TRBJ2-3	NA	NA	TGTGCCAGCAGTTACTCGTTGGATACGCAGTATTTT	CASSYSLDTQYF
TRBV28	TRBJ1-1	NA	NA	TGTGCCAGCAGTTTTAACTCTGAACTCCGACGGGCTTTCTTT	CASSFNSELRRAFF
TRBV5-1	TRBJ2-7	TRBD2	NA	TGCGCCAGCAGCCTCGGACTAGCGGGAAACTACGAGCAGTACTTC	CASSLGLAGNYEQYF
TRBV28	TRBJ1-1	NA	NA	TGTGCCACCCAGGGGTGGAGTGGCACTGAAGCTTTCTTT	CATQGWSGTEAFF
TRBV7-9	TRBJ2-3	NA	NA	TGTGCCAGCAGCGGGAGTGGCACAGATACGCAGTATTTT	CASSGSGTDTQYF